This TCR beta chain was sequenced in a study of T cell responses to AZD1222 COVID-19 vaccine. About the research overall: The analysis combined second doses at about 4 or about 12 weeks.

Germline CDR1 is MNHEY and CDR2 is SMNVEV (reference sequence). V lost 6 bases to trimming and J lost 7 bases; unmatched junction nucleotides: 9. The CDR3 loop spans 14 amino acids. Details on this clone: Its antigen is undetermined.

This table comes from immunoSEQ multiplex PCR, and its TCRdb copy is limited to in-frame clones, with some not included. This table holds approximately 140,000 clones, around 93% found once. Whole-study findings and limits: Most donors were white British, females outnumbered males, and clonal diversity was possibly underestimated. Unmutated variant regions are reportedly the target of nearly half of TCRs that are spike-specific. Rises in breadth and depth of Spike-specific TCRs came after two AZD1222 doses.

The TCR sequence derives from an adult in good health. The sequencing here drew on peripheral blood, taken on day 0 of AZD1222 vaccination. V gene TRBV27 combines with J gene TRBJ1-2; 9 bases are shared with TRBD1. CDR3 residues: CASRKQGARGGYTF. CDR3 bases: TGTGCCAGCAGGAAACAGGGGGCAAGGGGTGGCTACACCTTC.